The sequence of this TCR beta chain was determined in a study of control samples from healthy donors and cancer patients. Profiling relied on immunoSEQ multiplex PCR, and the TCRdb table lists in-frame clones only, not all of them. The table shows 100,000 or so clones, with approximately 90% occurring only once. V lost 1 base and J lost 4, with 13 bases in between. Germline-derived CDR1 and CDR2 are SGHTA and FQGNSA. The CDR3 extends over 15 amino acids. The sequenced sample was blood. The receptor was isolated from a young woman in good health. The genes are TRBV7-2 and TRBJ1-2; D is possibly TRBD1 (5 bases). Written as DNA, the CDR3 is TGTGCCAGCAGCTTAGACGTAGCTGGGACCTATGGCTACACCTTC. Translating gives CASSLDVAGTYGYTF. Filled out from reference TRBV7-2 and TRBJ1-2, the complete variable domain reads GAGVSQSPSNKVTEKGKDVELRCDPISGHTALYWYRQSLGQGLEFLIYFQGNSAPDKSGLPSDRFSAERTGGSVSTLTIQRTQQEDSAVYLCASSLDVAGTYGYTFGSGTRLTVV.